This TCR beta chain was found in a study of blood T cell repertoires in COVID-19. Study overall: The origin of the acute and convalescent COVID-19 samples was the United States, Italy and Spain. The analysed material was cDNA or gDNA that came from T cells, B-cell-depleted T cells, or PBMCs.

This clone showed up just once. Profiled with immunoSEQ multiplex PCR; TCRdb holds only in-frame clones, not every one. This repertoire shows 300,000 to 400,000 clones, 70% to 90% found once; its top ten account for just over 7%. With V trimmed by 6 bases and J by 4 bases, 5 bases remained unmatched. The CDR3 has 15 amino acids. Germline V gene lookup returns CDR1 MNHEY and CDR2 SVGEGT. V usage is TRBV6-2 or TRBV6-3 and J usage is TRBJ2-2, with 10 bases aligning to TRBD2. Sequencing input: peripheral blood. The receptor was isolated from a woman aged 60-75 years with COVID-19, enrolled during active disease. CDR3 sequence reads: CASSRTSGGTGELFF. As DNA, the CDR3 is TGTGCCAGCAGCCGGACTAGCGGAGGCACCGGGGAGCTGTTTTTT.